This T cell receptor (beta chain) originates from a study of PD-1 blockade in mismatch repair-deficient tumors. About the study: Patients had eleven to twelve mismatch repair-deficient cancer types and were previously treated and progressing.

Profiling relied on immunoSEQ multiplex PCR, and the TCRdb table lists in-frame clones only, not all of them. The repertoire includes about 14,000 clones, roughly nine tenths of them detected once, and under 5.5% sits in the top ten. Time point given: approximately 10-day in vitro stimulation with candidate neoantigen peptide 6. Mismatch repair deficiency was confirmed in all patients, by PCR or immunohistochemistry. TCR sequencing covered a few patients who responded to pembrolizumab. Each of roughly 7 ELISpot-reactive candidate peptides was used for approximately 10-day stimulation. Note on this clone: Its specificity is unknown.

The CDR3 covers 13 residues. V lost 6 bases and J lost 3, with 12 bases in between. CDR1 and CDR2 (germline): SGHRS, YFSETQ. The specimen was cells cultured in vitro, collected from a patient treated with pembrolizumab. The source is an adult with mismatch repair-deficient cancer. This chain links TRBV5-1 with TRBJ1-1; D might be TRBD1 (5 bases). CDR3 region: CASTDRGYTEAFF. The CDR3 DNA sequence: TGCGCCAGCACCGACAGAGGATACACTGAAGCTTTCTTT.